This T cell receptor (beta chain) was identified in a study of spatial heterogeneity in lung cancer (dated by TCRdb to between 2018 and 2021). With regard to the full study: Beta-chain transcripts were consistently detected in greater numbers than alpha-chain transcripts, which likely reflects a higher abundance of beta-chain transcripts. In the raw uncorrected reads, each unique combination of TCR and UMI appeared on average more than ten times. At surgery, 200 or so tumor regions, fewer than 85 matched nontumor lung samples and more than 50 PBMC samples were TCR-sequenced for both alpha and beta chains. TCR alpha and beta repertoires were quantitatively compared across multiple tumor regions, matched nontumor lung and blood in non-small cell lung cancer. Nonsynonymous mutation counts, determined by whole-exome sequencing of tumor tissue, were related to features of the TCR repertoire.

This clonotype was observed many times. This clone's antigen is unknown. Base quality data are lacking; no much larger clone is found one base away. Paper-wide results and their limitations: Additional single-cell paired TCR alpha and beta sequencing was considered necessary to confirm, at a functional level, the hypothesis that regional TCRs recognize regional mutations. Ubiquitous expanded tumor TCRs were detected in blood more often at tumor resection than at routine follow-up.

Libraries were built with 5' RACE. Sequencing took place on a NextSeq 500. In the TCR library protocol, a unique molecular identifier was attached to each TCR cDNA molecule so that PCR and sequencing errors could be corrected. The original pipeline was this. TCR identification, UMI-based error correction and CDR3 extraction were all carried out with Decombinator tools. Expanded TCRs were defined as those above a frequency of 2 per 1,000, corresponding to the top 1% of the tumor frequency distribution. Each repertoire was subsampled 100 times to 5,000 TCRs, after which Renyi diversity was computed with the R vegan package. CDR3 similarity networks were built from amino acid triplet string-kernel similarity, with CDR3s being connected when pairwise similarity was above 0.82. TCRdb cleaned the public reads at Q25 with fastp, built clones with MiXCR and kept in-frame beta chains. Each entry is one CDR3 protein sequence, shown with its most common DNA and genes. These V and J calls rely on TCRdb rather than the paper's analysis. The sample table holds around 63,000 distinct CDR3 sequences, of which roughly 8% were seen once. Clones ranked in the top ten supply less than 15% of the sample.

The time point tag for this specimen amounts to: sample taken at primary tumor resection. Without any cell sorting, TCR sequencing was performed on whole RNA extracted either from tumor and nontumor lung tissue or from cryopreserved PBMC samples. The donors were some 70 patients from the lung TRACERx cohort who had early-stage, untreated non-small cell lung cancer. A patient was chosen for TCR sequencing only when enough RNA was available from at least two tumor regions. The CDR1 and CDR2 encoded by the germline V gene are MGHDK and SYGVNS. The CDR3 sequence holds 16 residues, the cysteine and phenylalanine included. The entry retains the CDR3 DNA only, 48 bases that are in frame from base 1. Trimming at the junction amounts to 3 bases on V and 7 bases on J, and the germline ends lie 16 bases apart.

Here the chain combines TRBV25-1 and TRBJ1-6; no confident D gene assignment can be made. The source was PBMCs, collected at surgery. The source is a female donor with early-stage non-small cell lung cancer. Here the CDR3 is given as CASSDPTAGMNSPLHF. The nucleotide sequence is TGTGCCAGCAGTGATCCAACGGCGGGGATGAATTCACCCCTCCACTTT.